The 28 T cell receptor beta chains listed next were all sequenced from one sample in a study of PD-1 blockade in classical Hodgkin lymphoma. Assay used: immunoSEQ multiplex PCR; TCRdb lists only in-frame clones, some missing. The table records more than 25,000 clones, roughly 70% of them present only once. In every patient, relapse followed autologous stem cell transplantation, while exposure to brentuximab vedotin differed. Sequencing was performed on peripheral blood mononuclear cells (PBMCs), taken before the second cycle of nivolumab. All receptors come from a human donor with classical Hodgkin lymphoma.

The V call is TRBV27, the J call TRBJ2-1; TRBD2 might be the D (5 bases). In germline, CDR1 is MNHEY, CDR2 SMNVEV (reference sequence). The length of the CDR3 is 12 residues. V lost 3 bases to trimming and J lost 9 bases, with 9 bases between them. CDR3: CASSLGVSEQFF. CDR3 nucleotides: TGTGCCAGCAGTTTGGGAGTGAGTGAGCAGTTCTTC.

The V call is TRBV2, the J call TRBJ2-7; 8 bases are a match to TRBD2. CDR3 length: 15 amino acids. In germline, CDR1 is SNHLY, CDR2 FYNNEI. The ends lost 5 bases at V and 5 bases at J; junction bases unmatched: 11. The CDR3 region has the DNA TGTGCCAGCAGTCTCTCCAGGACTAGCCCTAACGAGCAGTACGTC. Translating gives CASSLSRTSPNEQYV.

The chain uses TRBV19 and TRBJ2-1, with D tentatively TRBD1 or TRBD2 (6 bases each). V gave up 6 bases and J gave up 8 bases, with 20 bases separating them. Germline loops: CDR1 LNHDA, CDR2 SQIVND (reference sequence). The CDR3 is 15 amino acids. For the CDR3, the DNA is TGTGCCAGTAGCTCATACAGGGTCGGGGGCCATGAGCAGTTCTTC. Residues: CASSSYRVGGHEQFF.

The chain employs TRBV19 and TRBJ1-2; D call uncertain. The CDR3 spans 14 residues. Per germline, CDR1 LNHDA and CDR2 SQIVND (reference sequence). The V end lost 3 bases, the J end lost 5 bases, and 13 bases lay between the germline ends. CDR3 DNA: TGTGCCAGTAGTATTCTGTTTCTCGCTTATGGCTACACCTTC. As protein: CASSILFLAYGYTF.

V is TRBV4-1 and J is TRBJ2-3; 10 bases align to TRBD2. This CDR3 is 16 amino acids long. In germline, CDR1 is MGHRA, CDR2 YSYEKL. V lost 3 bases and J lost 1; bases outside the gene matches: 4. CDR3 sequence reads: CASSQGLAGGTDTQYF. The CDR3 DNA reads as TGCGCCAGCAGCCAGGGTCTAGCGGGGGGCACAGATACGCAGTATTTT.

The CDR3, as DNA: TGTGCCAGCAAAGGGGGCGCACAGGAGACCCAGTACTTC. It yields the protein CASKGGAQETQYF. The J gene is TRBJ2-5, the V gene TRBV7-9; 7 bases fit TRBD1. CDR1 is SEHNR, CDR2 FQNEAQ, per germline (reference sequence). The ends lost 7 bases at V and 5 bases at J; junction bases unmatched: 7. The CDR3 loop spans 13 amino acids. Looking up the rest from reference TRBV7-9 and TRBJ2-5 gives the full variable domain: DTGVSQNPRHKITKRGQNVTFRCDPISEHNRLYWYRQTLGQGPEFLTYFQNEAQLEKSRLLSDRFSAERPKGSFSTLEIQRTEQGDSAMYLCASKGGAQETQYFGPGTRLLVL.

The chain has TRBV28 and TRBJ2-1; D may match TRBD1 or TRBD2 (5 bases each). The V gene's germline CDR1 is MDHEN and CDR2 SYDVKM. The CDR3 extends over 13 amino acids. The ends were cut back, 7 bases at V and 13 bases at J, with 20 bases in the middle. CDR3 nucleotide sequence: TGTGCCAGCACCATAGCGAACCGGGGCCCCCAGTTCTTC. It encodes CASTIANRGPQFF.

The chain couples TRBV19 to TRBJ1-2; 7 nucleotides agree with TRBD1. V shed 5 bases, J shed 7 bases, and the junction held 10 bases outside the gene matches. Germline CDR1 LNHDA, CDR2 SQIVND (reference sequence). The CDR3 extends over 14 amino acids. CDR3 sequence reads: CASSSLGQATGYTF. CDR3 DNA sequence: TGTGCCAGTAGTTCCCTAGGACAGGCAACTGGCTACACCTTC. The complete variable domain, with remaining parts taken from reference TRBV19 and TRBJ1-2, reads DGGITQSPKYLFRKEGQNVTLSCEQNLNHDAMYWYRQDPGQGLRLIYYSQIVNDFQKGDIAEGYSVSREKKESFPLTVTSAQKNPTAFYLCASSSLGQATGYTFGSGTRLTVV.

V and J are TRBV29-1 and TRBJ2-7, with unresolved D. Germline V gives CDR1 SQVTM, CDR2 ANQGSEA. V lost 8 bases and J 6 bases, leaving 8 bases between the germline ends. CDR3 length: 9 residues. The CDR3 DNA follows: TGCAGCCTGGGGTTCGAGCAGTACTTC. Translating gives CSLGFEQYF.

The chain couples TRBV28 to TRBJ2-5, with 7 bases that match TRBD2. V trimming: 6 bases; J trimming: 2 bases; junction bases outside the gene matches: 6. Germline V gene data show CDR1 as MDHEN and CDR2 as SYDVKM. The CDR3 covers 14 residues. This chain's CDR3 is CASRRGGSQETQYF. DNA of the CDR3: TGTGCCAGCAGGCGCGGGGGTTCACAAGAGACCCAGTACTTC.

This clone was counted between two and nine times. This chain links TRBV5-6 with TRBJ1-4; D might be TRBD1 (6 bases). Germline assignment: CDR1 SGHDT and CDR2 YYEEEE. V was cut by 5 bases and J by 7 bases, with 15 bases left in between. The CDR3 contains 14 residues. The CDR3 DNA reads TGTGCCAGCAGTCCAACCAGGGGTAGTGAAAAACTGTTTTTT. Encoded protein: CASSPTRGSEKLFF.

This clone was observed a handful of times. The V gene is TRBV5-1, the J gene TRBJ2-5; 7 positions agree with TRBD2. The CDR3 has 15 amino acids. V shed 4 bases, J shed 3 bases, and the junction held 9 bases outside the gene matches. Germline CDR1 is SGHRS and CDR2 is YFSETQ. DNA for the CDR3: TGCGCCAGCAGCGCGACCGGGACTACAAAAGAGACCCAGTACTTC. Residues: CASSATGTTKETQYF.

The chain carries TRBV2 and TRBJ2-7; no definite D call. V lost 8 bases and J lost 1, with 9 bases in between. This CDR3 has 12 amino acids. Germline CDR1 is SNHLY and CDR2 is FYNNEI. CDR3 residues: CASGQESYEQYV. DNA for the CDR3: TGTGCCAGCGGGCAGGAGTCCTACGAGCAGTACGTC.

V gene TRBV25-1 combines with J gene TRBJ1-5, with a tentative D call TRBD1 (5 bases). The CDR3 loop spans 14 amino acids. The V end lost 1 base, the J end lost 7 bases, and 11 bases lay between the germline ends. Germline lookup yields CDR1 MGHDK and CDR2 SYGVNS. The DNA of the CDR3 is TGTGCCAGCAGTGAATGGGGGGAAGGCCAGCCCCAGCATTTT. The encoded protein is CASSEWGEGQPQHF.

Only a few counts were recorded for this clone. The CDR3 bases are TGTGCCAGCAGCAAAAGGGACCTCTTCTCAGGGCTCGGTGAGCAGTTCTTC. It is translated as CASSKRDLFSGLGEQFF. The chain uses TRBV9 and TRBJ2-1; D may match TRBD1 or TRBD2 (5 bases each). The germline V gene encodes CDR1 SGDLS and CDR2 YYNGEE. The CDR3 loop spans 17 amino acids. The V end was cut by 4 bases, the J end by 9 bases, with 26 bases between.

V gene TRBV28 combines with J gene TRBJ2-1; no reliable D call. CDR1 is MDHEN, CDR2 SYDVKM, per germline. This CDR3 contains 15 residues. The ends were cut back, 4 bases at V and 5 bases at J, with 15 bases in the middle. The CDR3 region has the DNA TGTGCCAGCAGTTCCGAAGGGCTCCCTAACAATGAGCAGTTCTTC. Translation gives CASSSEGLPNNEQFF.

This chain links TRBV28 with TRBJ2-7; 8 positions agree with TRBD1. The J segment lost 4 bases and the V segment lost 1 base, leaving 9 bases of the junction unmatched. CDR3 size: 16 residues. Germline CDR1 reads MDHEN; CDR2 reads SYDVKM. CDR3 region: CASSLFPGTGTYEQYF. As DNA, the CDR3 is TGTGCCAGCAGTTTATTCCCCGGGACAGGAACTTACGAGCAGTACTTC.

Turning to this clone: The sample has other DNA sequences that encode this CDR3 too. V gene TRBV19 combines with J gene TRBJ2-2; perhaps TRBD1 as D (5 bases). CDR3 length equals 14 residues. With 3 bases removed from V and 1 base from J, the gap between germline ends came to 6 bases. Germline V gives CDR1 LNHDA, CDR2 SQIVND (reference sequence). The CDR3 loop reads CASSIRGNTGELFF. CDR3 bases: TGTGCCAGTAGTATTAGGGGGAACACCGGGGAGCTGTTTTTT.

The V and J genes are TRBV28 and TRBJ1-1; no firm D call. Germline V gives CDR1 MDHEN, CDR2 SYDVKM. Trimming pared 3 bases from V and 4 bases from J, leaving 12 bases between. The CDR3 is made up of 14 amino acids. The CDR3 DNA reads TGTGCCAGCAGTTTCCCCCAGGCCCTCACTGAAGCTTTCTTT. Amino acids: CASSFPQALTEAFF.

V is TRBV6-1 and J is TRBJ1-2; tentatively, D is TRBD1 (6 bases). Looked up from germline, CDR1 is MNHNS and CDR2 is SASEGT. This CDR3 has 13 amino acids. The V and J ends lost 6 bases and 6 bases respectively, with 14 bases between them. The CDR3 nucleotides are TGTGCCAGCAGGGGATTGACAGGAGATGGCTACACCTTC. The encoded protein is CASRGLTGDGYTF.

The V and J genes are TRBV20-1 and TRBJ2-2; D not certain. Germline-derived CDR1 and CDR2 are DFQATT and SNEGSKA (reference sequence). There are 11 residues in the CDR3. Trimming left V 3 bases short and J 6 bases short, with 5 bases between. CDR3 coding DNA: TGCAGTGCTAGGGGTCCCGGGGAGCTGTTTTTT. Translation: CSARGPGELFF.

The gene calls are TRBV19 and TRBJ1-5; TRBD1 might be the D (5 bases). CDR1 and CDR2 from the germline V gene are LNHDA and SQIVND (reference sequence). The CDR3 is 18 amino acids. Trimming took 3 bases from V and 5 from J, leaving 23 bases between them. The CDR3: CASSMGKAGPGRYQPQHF. CDR3 bases: TGTGCCAGTAGTATGGGGAAGGCGGGCCCAGGGAGGTATCAGCCCCAGCATTTT.

The chain carries TRBV10-1 and TRBJ2-1; 7 positions agree with TRBD1. Germline V gene data show CDR1 as WNHNN and CDR2 as SYGVQD (reference sequence). The CDR3 is 17 amino acids. V shed 2 bases and J 4 bases; nucleotides not matched to a gene: 11. Here the CDR3 reads CASSEGTGEISYNEQFF. For the CDR3, the DNA is TGCGCCAGCAGTGAGGGCACAGGGGAAATTTCGTACAATGAGCAGTTCTTC.

The gene calls are TRBV2 and TRBJ1-2; 9 nucleotides line up with TRBD1. Germline assignment: CDR1 SNHLY and CDR2 FYNNEI. The V gene end was trimmed by 4 bases and the J gene end by 8 bases; junction bases not matched to a gene: 11. The CDR3 runs to 15 residues. In DNA, the CDR3 is TGTGCCAGCAGTGCCTGGGACAGGGCCGCTGAGGGCTACACCTTC. This sequence encodes CASSAWDRAAEGYTF.

This chain connects TRBV6-6 to TRBJ1-6; TRBD1 agrees at 9 bases. CDR1 is MNHNY and CDR2 is SVGAGI in the germline V gene (reference sequence). The trim removed 6 bases at V and 8 bases at J, leaving 5 bases unmatched. The CDR3 consists of 14 residues. The CDR3 DNA reads as TGTGCCAGCAGCCTGACAGGGGGACATTCACCCCTCCACTTT. This codes for CASSLTGGHSPLHF.

The gene calls are TRBV4-3 and TRBJ2-6; no clear D. The CDR3 runs 13 residues. V was trimmed by 6 bases and J by 4 bases, leaving 7 bases between them. In germline, CDR1 is LGHNA, CDR2 YSLEER. CDR3 sequence (DNA): TGCGCCAGCAGGTCCCCCGGGGCCAACGTCCTGACTTTC. Translated, it gives CASRSPGANVLTF.

The CDR3 sequence: CASTTRPNSPLHF. The CDR3, as DNA: TGTGCCAGTACGACAAGACCCAATTCACCCCTCCACTTT. The chain is built from TRBV19 and TRBJ1-6; D is unresolved. Looked up from germline, CDR1 is LNHDA and CDR2 is SQIVND (reference sequence). Trimming pared 7 bases from V and 7 bases from J, leaving 11 bases between. This CDR3 is 13 amino acids long.

The V and J genes are TRBV6-6 and TRBJ2-3; no firm D call. The CDR3 is 15 amino acids. V dropped 0 bases and J dropped 10 bases, with 17 bases sitting between them. Per the germline V gene, CDR1 is MNHNY and CDR2 is SVGAGI (reference sequence). CDR3 in amino acids: CASSYSELVGVAQYF. The DNA for the CDR3 is TGTGCCAGCAGTTACTCTGAGTTGGTCGGTGTTGCGCAGTATTTT.